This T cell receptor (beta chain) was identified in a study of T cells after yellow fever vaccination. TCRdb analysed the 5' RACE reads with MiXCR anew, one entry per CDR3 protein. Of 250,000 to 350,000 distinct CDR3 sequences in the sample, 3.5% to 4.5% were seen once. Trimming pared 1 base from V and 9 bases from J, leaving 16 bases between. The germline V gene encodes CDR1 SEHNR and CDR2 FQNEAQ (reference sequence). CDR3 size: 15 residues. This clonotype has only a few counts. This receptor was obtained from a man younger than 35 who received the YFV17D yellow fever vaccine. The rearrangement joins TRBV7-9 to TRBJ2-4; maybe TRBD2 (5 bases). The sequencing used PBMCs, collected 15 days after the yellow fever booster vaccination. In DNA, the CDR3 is TGTGCCAGCAGCTTAGTACACGAGAATGCGGGCATTCAGTACTTC. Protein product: CASSLVHENAGIQYF.